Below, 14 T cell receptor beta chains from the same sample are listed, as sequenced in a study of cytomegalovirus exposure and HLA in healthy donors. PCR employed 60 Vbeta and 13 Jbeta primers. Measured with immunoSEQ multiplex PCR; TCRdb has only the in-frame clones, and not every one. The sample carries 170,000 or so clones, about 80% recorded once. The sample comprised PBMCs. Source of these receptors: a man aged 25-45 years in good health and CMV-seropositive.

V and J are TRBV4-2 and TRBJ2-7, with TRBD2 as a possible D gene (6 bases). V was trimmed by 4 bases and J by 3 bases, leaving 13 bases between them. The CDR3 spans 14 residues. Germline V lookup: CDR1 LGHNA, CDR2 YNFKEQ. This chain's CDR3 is CASSRGTSDYEQYF. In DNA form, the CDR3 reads TGTGCCAGCAGCCGAGGGACTTCCGACTACGAGCAGTACTTC.

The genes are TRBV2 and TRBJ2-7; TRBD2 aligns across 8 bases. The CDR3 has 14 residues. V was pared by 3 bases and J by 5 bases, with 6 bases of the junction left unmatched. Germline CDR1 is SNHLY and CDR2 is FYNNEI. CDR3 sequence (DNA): TGTGCCAGCAGTGATGCGGGGGGTTATGACGAGCAGTACTTC. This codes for CASSDAGGYDEQYF. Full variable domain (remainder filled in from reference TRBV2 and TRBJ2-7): EPEVTQTPSHQVTQMGQEVILRCVPISNHLYFYWYRQILGQKVEFLVSFYNNEISEKSEIFDDQFSVERPDGSNFTLKIRSTKLEDSAMYFCASSDAGGYDEQYFGPGTRLTVT.

CDR3 loop: CASSFGRQPYEQYF. As DNA, the CDR3 is TGTGCCAGCAGTTTTGGGAGGCAGCCTTACGAGCAGTACTTC. This sequence joins TRBV27 and TRBJ2-7; tentatively, D is TRBD2 (6 bases). This CDR3 contains 14 residues. Germline values: CDR1 MNHEY, CDR2 SMNVEV (reference sequence). V dropped 3 bases and J dropped 4 bases, with 13 bases sitting between them.

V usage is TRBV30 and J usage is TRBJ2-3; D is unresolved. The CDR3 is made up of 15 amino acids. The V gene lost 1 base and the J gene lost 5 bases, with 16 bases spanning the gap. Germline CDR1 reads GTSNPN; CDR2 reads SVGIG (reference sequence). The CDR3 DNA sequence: TGTGCCTGGAGTGACCAGAAGAGGCTCAAAGATACGCAGTATTTT. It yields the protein CAWSDQKRLKDTQYF.

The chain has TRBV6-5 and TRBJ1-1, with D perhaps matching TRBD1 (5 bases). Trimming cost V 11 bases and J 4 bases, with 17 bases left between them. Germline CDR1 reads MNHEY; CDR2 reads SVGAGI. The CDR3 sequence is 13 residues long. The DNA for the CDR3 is TGTGCCGCGTCAATCGACAGAGGCACTGAAGCTTTCTTT. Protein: CAASIDRGTEAFF.

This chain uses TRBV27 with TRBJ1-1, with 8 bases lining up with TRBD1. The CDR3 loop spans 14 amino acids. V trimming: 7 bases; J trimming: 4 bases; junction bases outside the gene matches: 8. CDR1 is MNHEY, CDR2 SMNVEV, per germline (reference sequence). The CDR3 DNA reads TGTGCCAGCACCGTACAGGGGGGGAGCACTGAAGCTTTCTTT. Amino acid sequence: CASTVQGGSTEAFF.

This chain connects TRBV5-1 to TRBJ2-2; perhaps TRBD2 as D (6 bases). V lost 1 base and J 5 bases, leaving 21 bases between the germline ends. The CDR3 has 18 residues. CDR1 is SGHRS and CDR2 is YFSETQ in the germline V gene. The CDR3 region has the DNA TGCGCCAGCAGCTTGCTCGGGGGTCTTGGCAGGGAAACCGGGGAGCTGTTTTTT. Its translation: CASSLLGGLGRETGELFF.

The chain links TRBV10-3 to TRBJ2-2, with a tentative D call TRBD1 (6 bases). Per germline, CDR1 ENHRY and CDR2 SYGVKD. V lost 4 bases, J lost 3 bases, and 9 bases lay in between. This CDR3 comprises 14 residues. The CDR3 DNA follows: TGTGCCATCAGTGGGACAGCTGACACCGGGGAGCTGTTTTTT. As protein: CAISGTADTGELFF.

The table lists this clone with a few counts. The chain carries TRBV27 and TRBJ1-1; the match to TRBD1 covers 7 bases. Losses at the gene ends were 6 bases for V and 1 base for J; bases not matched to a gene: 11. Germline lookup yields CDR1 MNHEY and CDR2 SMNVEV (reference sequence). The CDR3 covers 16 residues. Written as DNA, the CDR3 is TGTGCCAGCAGAAACCAGGACAGGAGAGGGAACACTGAAGCTTTCTTT. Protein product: CASRNQDRRGNTEAFF.

CDR3 sequence reads: CASSLSGLGLAASYEQYF. In DNA form, the CDR3 reads TGTGCCAGCAGCTTAAGTGGTCTGGGACTAGCGGCATCCTACGAGCAGTACTTC. This chain uses TRBV7-2 with TRBJ2-7; the match to TRBD2 covers 11 bases. The CDR3 contains 18 residues. The germline V gene encodes CDR1 SGHTA and CDR2 FQGNSA. V gave up 2 bases and J gave up 1 base; unmatched junction bases: 10.

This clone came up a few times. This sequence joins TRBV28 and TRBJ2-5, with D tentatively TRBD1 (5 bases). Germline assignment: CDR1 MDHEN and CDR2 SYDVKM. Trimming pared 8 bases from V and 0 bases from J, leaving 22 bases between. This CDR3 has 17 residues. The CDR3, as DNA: TGTGCCAGCCTGGGGCTAGACTTTCCGAGGTACCAAGAGACCCAGTACTTC. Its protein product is CASLGLDFPRYQETQYF. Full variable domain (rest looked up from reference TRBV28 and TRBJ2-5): DVKVTQSSRYLVKRTGEKVFLECVQDMDHENMFWYRQDPGLGLRLIYFSYDVKMKEKGDIPEGYSVSREKKERFSLILESASTNQTSMYLCASLGLDFPRYQETQYFGPGTRLLVL.

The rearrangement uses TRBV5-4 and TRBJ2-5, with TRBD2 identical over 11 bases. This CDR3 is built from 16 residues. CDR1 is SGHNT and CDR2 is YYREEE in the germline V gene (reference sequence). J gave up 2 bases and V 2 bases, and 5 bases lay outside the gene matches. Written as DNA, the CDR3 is TGTGCCAGCAGCTTACTAGCGGGAGTAGGTCAAGAGACCCAGTACTTC. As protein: CASSLLAGVGQETQYF. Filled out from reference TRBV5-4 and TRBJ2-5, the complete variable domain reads ETGVTQSPTHLIKTRGQQVTLRCSSQSGHNTVSWYQQALGQGPQFIFQYYREEENGRGNFPPRFSGLQFPNYSSELNVNALELDDSALYLCASSLLAGVGQETQYFGPGTRLLVL.

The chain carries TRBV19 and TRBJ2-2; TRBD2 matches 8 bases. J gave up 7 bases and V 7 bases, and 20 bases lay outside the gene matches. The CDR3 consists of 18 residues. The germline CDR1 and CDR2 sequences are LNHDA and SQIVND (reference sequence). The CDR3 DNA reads TGTGCCAGTACCCCCGAAACGCTAGCGGGTCCCTTAGGCGGGGAGCTGTTTTTT. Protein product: CASTPETLAGPLGGELFF.

CDR3 nucleotide sequence: TGTGCCAGCAGCGTAACCGGACAGAGCAATGAGCAGTTCTTC. As protein: CASSVTGQSNEQFF. The chain combines TRBV9 with TRBJ2-1, with a weak D call TRBD1 (6 bases). Between the trimmed V and J ends, which lost 1 base and 6 bases, there was a span of 11 bases. The CDR3 loop spans 14 amino acids. The V gene's germline CDR1 is SGDLS and CDR2 YYNGEE.